This entry describes one T cell receptor beta chain. V gave up 1 base and J gave up 5 bases; unmatched junction bases: 4. CDR1 is SGHTA and CDR2 is FQGNSA in the germline V gene. The CDR3 is made up of 16 amino acids. This sample stems from a study of T cell changes during pregnancy in multiple sclerosis. The protocol was immunoSEQ multiplex PCR, while the TCRdb copy is restricted to in-frame clones and leaves out a portion. The sample shows about 49,000 clones, approximately 94% of them seen only once. The rearrangement uses TRBV7-2 and TRBJ2-1, with 11 positions matching TRBD2. The specimen was CD8+ T cells from peripheral blood mononuclear cells, collected before pregnancy. This receptor was identified in a female donor with multiple sclerosis, enrolled in a pregnancy study. CDR3 in amino acids: CASSLDSGLADNEQFF. In nucleotides, the CDR3 is TGTGCCAGCAGCTTAGATTCGGGACTAGCGGACAATGAGCAGTTCTTC.